A single sample gave rise to the 15 T cell receptor beta chains below, sequenced in a study of T-cell reconstitution after alpha-beta-depleted transplantation in children (TCRdb year 2016). Per the publication, the treatment or condition label means: allogeneic hematopoietic cell transplantation with graft depleted of TCRalphabeta T cells and CD19 B cells. Receptor amplification or capture employed PCR. The sequencer was an Illumina HiSeq 2500. Molecular barcoding was employed in the preparation of TCR libraries, with unique molecular identifiers being used to normalize TCRbeta repertoire quantification. TCRdb reprocessing: public reads trimmed at Q25 with fastp, clones called with MiXCR, in-frame beta chains kept. Rows are combined by CDR3 protein, so each entry shows the most common genes and DNA. This sample gives tens of thousands of distinct CDR3 sequences in total; less than 55% of them show up just once. The ten largest make up roughly 98% of the sample.

The starting material was PBMCs, mostly from graft donor cells, obtained 360 days after TCRalphabeta/CD19-depleted stem cell transplant. Every receptor here comes from a male patient between 5 and 17 years old who had a stem cell transplant for acute lymphoblastic leukemia, so the T cells may come from the graft donor.

This clonotype was detected a few times. V gene TRBV3-1 combines with J gene TRBJ2-7; D is uncertain. Trimming removed 1 base from V and 0 bases from J, with 16 bases in between. The CDR3 extends over 17 amino acids. From germline, CDR1 is LGHDT and CDR2 YNNKEL (reference sequence). This CDR3 reads CASSQALRLQSSYEQYF. The CDR3 nucleotides read TGTGCCAGCAGCCAAGCCCTAAGGCTGCAGAGCTCCTACGAGCAGTACTTC.

V and J are TRBV2 and TRBJ2-2, with D hard to call. V lost 4 bases and J 7 bases, leaving 7 bases between the germline ends. Per germline, CDR1 SNHLY and CDR2 FYNNEI. There are 12 residues in the CDR3. In nucleotides, the CDR3 is TGTGCCAGCAGTGGGATCGGCGGGGAGCTGTTTTTT. It translates to CASSGIGGELFF. Looking up the rest from reference TRBV2 and TRBJ2-2 gives the full variable domain: EPEVTQTPSHQVTQMGQEVILRCVPISNHLYFYWYRQILGQKVEFLVSFYNNEISEKSEIFDDQFSVERPDGSNFTLKIRSTKLEDSAMYFCASSGIGGELFFGEGSRLTVL.

This clonotype was counted only a few times. The chain uses TRBV24-1 and TRBJ2-5; 7 nucleotides align to TRBD2. V shed 5 bases, J shed 4 bases, and the junction held 3 bases outside the gene matches. Looked up from germline, CDR1 is KGHDR and CDR2 is SFDVKD. CDR3 length equals 13 residues. The CDR3 loop is CATSGTRGETQYF. CDR3 in DNA: TGTGCCACCAGTGGGACTAGAGGAGAGACCCAGTACTTC.

This clonotype occurred a few times. The J gene is TRBJ1-5, the V gene TRBV12-3 or TRBV12-4; possibly TRBD1 for D (6 bases). V was pared by 2 bases and J by 7 bases, with 12 bases between. This CDR3 is 14 amino acids long. As DNA, the CDR3 is TGTGCCAGCAGTTTAACAGGGATGGGCCAGCCCCAGCATTTT. Translated, it gives CASSLTGMGQPQHF.

The chain uses TRBV12-3 or TRBV12-4 and TRBJ2-1, with no clear D. V lost 5 bases to trimming and J lost 2 bases, with 13 bases between them. CDR3 length: 15 amino acids. This chain's CDR3 is CASSAPGPPYNEQFF. The DNA of the CDR3 is TGTGCCAGCAGTGCTCCCGGGCCCCCCTACAATGAGCAGTTCTTC.

The chain recombines TRBV13 with TRBJ2-7, with D perhaps matching TRBD1 or TRBD2 (6 bases each). The CDR3 loop spans 16 amino acids. Germline V gene lookup returns CDR1 PRHDT and CDR2 FYEKMQ (reference sequence). Trimming removed 1 base from V and 1 base from J, with 14 bases in between. CDR3 sequence reads: CASSLEGGQGSYEQYF. CDR3 bases: TGTGCCAGCAGCTTAGAAGGGGGGCAAGGATCCTACGAGCAGTACTTC.

This clonotype appeared many times. Here the CDR3 reads CASSPGQGHPQHF. CDR3 in DNA: TGTGCCAGCAGTCCGGGACAGGGGCATCCCCAGCATTTT. J is TRBJ1-5 and V is TRBV12-3 or TRBV12-4, with 10 bases aligning to TRBD1. The CDR3 is made up of 13 amino acids. With V trimmed by 5 bases and J by 10 bases, 5 bases remained unmatched.

The CDR3 DNA sequence: TGCGCCAGCTTTACGGGACTAGCCGGGGAGCTGTTTTTT. It encodes CASFTGLAGELFF. V usage is TRBV5-1 and J usage is TRBJ2-2; 8 nucleotides line up with TRBD2. Germline V gives CDR1 SGHRS, CDR2 YFSETQ. The CDR3 runs to 13 residues. Germline trimming cut 7 bases from V and 6 bases from J; bases unmatched to any gene: 5.

The gene calls are TRBV28 and TRBJ1-5; the D is unclear. This CDR3 has 12 amino acids. Germline CDR1 MDHEN, CDR2 SYDVKM. Deletions cut 1 base from V and 9 bases from J, with 7 bases between. CDR3 region: CASSLSAWPQHF. The CDR3 nucleotides are TGTGCCAGCAGTTTATCCGCGTGGCCCCAGCATTTT.

Only a few counts were recorded for this clonotype. V and J are TRBV12-3 or TRBV12-4 and TRBJ1-2; a weak D match, TRBD1 (6 bases). The CDR3 has 14 amino acids. V dropped 5 bases and J dropped 4 bases, with 14 bases sitting between them. The CDR3 DNA reads TGTGCCAGCAGTCCCCAGACAGGACCCTATGGCTACACCTTC. It encodes CASSPQTGPYGYTF.

The table lists this clonotype with a few counts. This rearrangement joins TRBV9 to TRBJ2-1; no definite D call. Trimming shortened V by 0 bases and J by 7 bases, and 5 bases separated the two germline ends. This CDR3 has 12 amino acids. The germline V gene has CDR1 SGDLS and CDR2 YYNGEE. The CDR3 is CASSVEGNEQFF. CDR3 nucleotides: TGTGCCAGCAGCGTAGAAGGGAATGAGCAGTTCTTC. Full variable domain (missing parts from reference TRBV9 and TRBJ2-1): DSGVTQTPKHLITATGQRVTLRCSPRSGDLSVYWYQQSLDQGLQFLIQYYNGEERAKGNILERFSAQQFPDLHSELNLSSLELGDSALYFCASSVEGNEQFFGPGTRLTVL.

The chain combines TRBV5-1 with TRBJ2-7; D assignment may be TRBD1 or TRBD2 (5 bases each). The V end was cut by 2 bases, the J end by 4 bases, with 19 bases between. There are 16 residues in the CDR3. The V gene's germline CDR1 is SGHRS and CDR2 YFSETQ. DNA for the CDR3: TGCGCCAGCAGCTTAGAAGATCCGGGGCCAGCTTACGAGCAGTACTTC. Its protein is CASSLEDPGPAYEQYF.

V is TRBV6-1 and J is TRBJ1-2, with D tentatively TRBD1 (6 bases). Germline loops: CDR1 MNHNS, CDR2 SASEGT. This CDR3 region has 13 residues. Trimming took 7 bases from V and 0 from J, leaving 9 bases between them. The CDR3 sequence is CASNREANYGYTF. The DNA for the CDR3 is TGTGCCAGCAACAGGGAAGCTAACTATGGCTACACCTTC.

J is TRBJ2-1 and V is TRBV5-6; 7 nucleotides align to TRBD1. V shed 3 bases, J shed 8 bases, and the junction held 5 bases outside the gene matches. CDR1 and CDR2 from the germline V gene are SGHDT and YYEEEE. The CDR3 length is 13 residues. CDR3 nucleotide sequence: TGTGCCAGCAGCTCGACAGGGAGATATGAGCAGTTCTTC. Translation gives CASSSTGRYEQFF.

The V gene is TRBV20-1, the J gene TRBJ2-7, with a tentative D call TRBD2 (5 bases). Trimming pared 1 base from V and 0 bases from J, leaving 10 bases between. Germline CDR1 reads DFQATT; CDR2 reads SNEGSKA (reference sequence). This CDR3 comprises 14 residues. The CDR3, as DNA: TGCAGTGCTAGAGGGACTCCTAGCTCCTACGAGCAGTACTTC. Translating gives CSARGTPSSYEQYF.